A selection of T cell receptor beta chains follows, all from one sample in a study of CD8+CD57+ T cells in acquired aplastic anemia. Each CDR3 protein gets one entry after TCRdb re-called the reads with MiXCR. The data show hundreds of thousands of distinct CDR3 sequences, approximately 55% seen once. What was sequenced was sorted CD4+, CD8+, or CD8+CD57+ T cells (not recorded which) from PBMCs. Receptors were obtained from a human donor with severe aplastic anemia or a healthy control (not recorded which). Both conserved end residues are part of each CDR3. A D gene is named only where the DNA matches it firmly. Clone size is shown for a subset of rows, as once, few, many or a class of expanded clone.

abundance | j_gene | v_gene | d_gene | CDR3nt | CDR3aa
- | TRBJ2-1 | TRBV20-1 | TRBD2 | TGCAGTGCTGGAAAAGGAGCGGGAGGATTGGATGAGCAGTTCTTC | CSAGKGAGGLDEQFF
few | TRBJ2-3 | TRBV20-1 | TRBD2 | TGCAGTGCTAGAGCATACGGGACTAAGGTCACAGATACGCAGTATTTT | CSARAYGTKVTDTQYF
- | TRBJ1-1 | TRBV12-3/TRBV12-4 | - | TGCGCCAGCAGACCCGGGCCGGGCACTGAAGCTTTCTTT | CASRPGPGTEAFF
few | TRBJ2-2 | TRBV27 | TRBD2 | TGTGCCAGCAGCTCGGGGGGGTTCCAGACCGACACCGGGGAGCTGTTTTTT | CASSSGGFQTDTGELFF
- | TRBJ2-3 | TRBV20-1 | - | TGCAGTGCTGAGACTAGCACAGATACGCAGTATTTT | CSAETSTDTQYF
- | TRBJ1-2 | TRBV28 | - | TGTGCCAGCAGGGATTTTAATAGTGGCTACACCTTC | CASRDFNSGYTF
- | TRBJ1-5 | TRBV7-9 | - | TGTGCCAGCAGCTTTGGCGTCAATCAGCCCCAGCATTTT | CASSFGVNQPQHF
- | TRBJ2-2 | TRBV20-1 | TRBD2 | TGCAGTGCTGTAGCGGGAGGGAACACCGGGGAGCTGTTTTTT | CSAVAGGNTGELFF
- | TRBJ1-1 | TRBV10-3 | - | TGTACCAGCCAAGGGTTCCTCGGGAACACTGAAGCTTTCTTT | CTSQGFLGNTEAFF
- | TRBJ1-1 | TRBV4-1 | - | TGCGCCAGCAGCCAAGCAGGCAGGGTGAACACTGAAGCTTTCTTT | CASSQAGRVNTEAFF
- | TRBJ2-1 | TRBV19 | TRBD2 | TGTGCCAGTAGTCTGACTAGCGGGAGTGTCTACAATGAGCAGTTCTTC | CASSLTSGSVYNEQFF
- | TRBJ1-2 | TRBV7-2 | - | TGTGCCAGCAGCTTAGAGGGGTTCAGTGGCTACACCTTC | CASSLEGFSGYTF
- | TRBJ2-7 | TRBV19 | - | TGTGCCAGTAGTATCTCACTGTCCCGCGAGCAGTACTTC | CASSISLSREQYF
few | TRBJ2-5 | TRBV7-2 | TRBD2 | TGTGCCAGCAGCTCAGCCGGAGCGGGGGGACTCCAAGAGACCCAGTACTTC | CASSSAGAGGLQETQYF
- | TRBJ1-1 | TRBV29-1 | - | TGCAGCGCCCTGGCCTGGACTGAAGCTTTCTTT | CSALAWTEAFF
once | TRBJ1-5 | TRBV5-1 | - | TGCGCCAGCAGCTTGGCGGGGGGAGGGATCGAGACCCAGCATTTT | CASSLAGGGIETQHF
once | TRBJ2-7 | TRBV5-1 | - | TGCGCCAGCAGCTTGGGGTCGAATCGGTACTTC | CASSLGSNRYF
few | TRBJ2-3 | TRBV24-1 | TRBD1 | TGTGCCACCAGTGATTACAGGGGTGCAGATACGCAGTATTTT | CATSDYRGADTQYF
- | TRBJ2-5 | TRBV7-3 | TRBD1 | TGTGCCAGCAGTCTTACCCTCCCGGACAGGGGGCGTTCAGAGACCCAGTACTTC | CASSLTLPDRGRSETQYF
few | TRBJ1-3 | TRBV30 | TRBD1 | TGTGCCTGGGAGGGACAGTACTCTGGAAACACCATATATTTT | CAWEGQYSGNTIYF
many | TRBJ1-2 | TRBV10-3 | - | TGTGCCATCAGTGAAGGAGACACCTACTATGGCTACACCTTC | CAISEGDTYYGYTF
medium-sized | TRBJ2-3 | TRBV10-3 | TRBD1 | TGTGCCATCAGGGAGGGACAGGGGGGCACAGATACGCAGTATTTT | CAIREGQGGTDTQYF
few | TRBJ1-2 | TRBV12-3/TRBV12-4 | - | TGTGCCAGCAGTTTATTCTCGGCCTATGGCTACACCTTC | CASSLFSAYGYTF
many | TRBJ2-6 | TRBV6-6 | - | TGTGCCAGCAGCGGGGCAGCTGGGGCCAACGTCCTGACTTTC | CASSGAAGANVLTF
- | TRBJ1-6 | TRBV2 | - | TGTGCCAGCAGGGACAGTAATTCACCCCTCCACTTT | CASRDSNSPLHF
few | TRBJ1-5 | TRBV20-1 | TRBD1 | TGCAGTGCCGGGACAGGGAATCAGCCCCAGCATTTT | CSAGTGNQPQHF
- | TRBJ1-1 | TRBV5-5 | TRBD1 | TGTGCCAGCAGCACTCCGGGACAGGCCTTGAACACTGAAGCTTTCTTT | CASSTPGQALNTEAFF
- | TRBJ2-6 | TRBV10-3 | - | TGTGCCATCAGCCCCGTAAGCTCTGGGGCCAACGCCCTGACTTTC | CAISPVSSGANALTF
- | TRBJ2-1 | TRBV11-3 | TRBD1 | TGTGCCAGCAGCTTAGATCGGGTGACAGGGCATAATGAGCAGTTCTTC | CASSLDRVTGHNEQFF
- | TRBJ1-1 | TRBV2 | TRBD1 | TGTGCCAGCAGTTGGACAGGGGTGAACACTGAAGCTTTCTTT | CASSWTGVNTEAFF
- | TRBJ1-1 | TRBV7-3 | TRBD1 | TGTGCCAGCAGCTTAAAACAGGGGCTGAAAACTTTCTTT | CASSLKQGLKTFF
- | TRBJ2-6 | TRBV30 | TRBD2 | TGTGCCTGCCTGCCTAGCGGGGTCAACGTCCTGACTTTC | CACLPSGVNVLTF
- | TRBJ1-3 | TRBV25-1 | - | TGTGCCAGCAGTGAATTGGACGCACTGCCTGGAAACACCATATATTTT | CASSELDALPGNTIYF
- | TRBJ2-1 | TRBV5-1 | TRBD1 | TGCGCCAGCAGCCCCCCGGACAGGGTCCGTGAGCAGTTCTTC | CASSPPDRVREQFF
many | TRBJ2-5 | TRBV7-3 | - | TGTGCCAGCAGCTTGTTCGGGGGCCTGGAAGAGACCCAGTACTTC | CASSLFGGLEETQYF
- | TRBJ1-4 | TRBV2 | TRBD1 | TGTGCCAGCAATGACCCACAGGGGCCTCGCGAAAAACTGTTTTTT | CASNDPQGPREKLFF
- | TRBJ2-7 | TRBV6-5 | - | TGTGCCAGCAGTAACCCCAAGCTAGAGTACGAGCAGTACTTC | CASSNPKLEYEQYF
many | TRBJ1-2 | TRBV12-3/TRBV12-4 | - | TGTGCCAGCAGGCAGGCTGGGGTGCTGACTCATCTTTATGGCTACACCTTC | CASRQAGVLTHLYGYTF
- | TRBJ1-2 | TRBV15 | - | TGTGCCACCAGCAGACCGACGGGGGCGGCGTCTGGCTACACCTTC | CATSRPTGAASGYTF
many | TRBJ1-4 | TRBV5-1 | TRBD1 | TGCGCCAGCAGCTTGGAGTTTGGAATTTTGGGCTTGAGGACAGGGAGGGAAAAACTGTTTTTT | CASSLEFGILGLRTGREKLFF
- | TRBJ1-2 | TRBV19 | TRBD1 | TGTGCCAGTATGGGGACAGGGGGCAGGGGCTATGGCTACACCTTC | CASMGTGGRGYGYTF
few | TRBJ1-2 | TRBV2 | TRBD1 | TGTGCCAGCAGTGAAGAAGGGGGCTGGGATGGCTACACCTTC | CASSEEGGWDGYTF
many | TRBJ1-1 | TRBV20-1 | TRBD1 | TGCAGTGCTACCGACATGGACAGGGGGAACACTGAAGCTTTCTTT | CSATDMDRGNTEAFF
- | TRBJ1-5 | TRBV19 | TRBD1 | TGTGCCAGTTCCCGGGGACAGGGCCACAATCAGCCCCAGCATTTT | CASSRGQGHNQPQHF